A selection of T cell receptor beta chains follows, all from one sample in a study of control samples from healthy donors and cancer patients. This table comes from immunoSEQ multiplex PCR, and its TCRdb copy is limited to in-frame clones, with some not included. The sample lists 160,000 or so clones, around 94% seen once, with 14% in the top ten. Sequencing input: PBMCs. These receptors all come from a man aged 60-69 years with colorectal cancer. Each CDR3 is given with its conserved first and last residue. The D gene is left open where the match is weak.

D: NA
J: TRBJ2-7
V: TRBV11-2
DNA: TGTGCCAGCAGCTTAGCAAGGTACAACTACGAGCAGTACTTC
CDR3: CASSLARYNYEQYF

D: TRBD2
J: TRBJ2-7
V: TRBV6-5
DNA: TGTGCCATCGTAGCGGGGCCCTCCTACGAGCAGTACTTC
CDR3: CAIVAGPSYEQYF

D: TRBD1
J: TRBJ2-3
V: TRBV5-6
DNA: TGTGCCAGCAGCTTGCCCACAGGGGGCGGCACAGATACGCAGTATTTT
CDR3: CASSLPTGGGTDTQYF

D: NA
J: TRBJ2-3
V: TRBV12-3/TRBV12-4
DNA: TGTGCCAGCAGTGGCGCTAGCGCAGATACGCAGTATTTT
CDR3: CASSGASADTQYF

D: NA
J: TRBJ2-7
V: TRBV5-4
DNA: TGTGCCAGCAGCCGCGGTGCGGGGGGACAGGGCGGGTACGAGCAGTACTTC
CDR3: CASSRGAGGQGGYEQYF

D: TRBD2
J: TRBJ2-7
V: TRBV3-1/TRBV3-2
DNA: TGTGCCAGCAGCCTTCTAGCGGGGGGGAAATTGAGCTCCTACGAGCAGTACTTC
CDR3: CASSLLAGGKLSSYEQYF

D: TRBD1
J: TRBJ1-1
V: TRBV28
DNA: TGTGCCAGCAGTTTATACCAGGGGGGGGACACTGAAGCTTTCTTT
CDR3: CASSLYQGGDTEAFF

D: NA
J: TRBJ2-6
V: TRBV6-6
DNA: TGTGCCAGCAGCCAAGGGACCAACGGGGCCAACGTCCTGACTTTC
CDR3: CASSQGTNGANVLTF

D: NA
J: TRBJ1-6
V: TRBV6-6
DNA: TGTGCCAGCAGTCTCGTAGGGGTAGACCCTAATTCACCCCTCCACTTT
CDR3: CASSLVGVDPNSPLHF

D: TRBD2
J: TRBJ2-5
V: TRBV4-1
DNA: TGCGCCAGCAGCGCGCTAGCGGGGGGGGAAAAGACCCAGTACTTC
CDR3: CASSALAGGEKTQYF

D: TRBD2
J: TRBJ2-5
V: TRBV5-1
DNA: TGCGCCAGCAGCTCTGGACTAGCGGGGACCCAAGAGACCCAGTACTTC
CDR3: CASSSGLAGTQETQYF

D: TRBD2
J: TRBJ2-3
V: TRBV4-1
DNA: TGCGCCAGCAGCCAAGACGGCCTAGCGGGGGGTACTAGCACAGATACGCAGTATTTT
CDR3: CASSQDGLAGGTSTDTQYF